This passage covers 5 T cell receptor beta chains from one sample sequenced in a study of PD-1 blockade in classical Hodgkin lymphoma (dated by TCRdb to the early 2020s). The intended sense of this specimen's time point label: cycle 4 day 1 (C4D1), after around six weeks of nivolumab. Every trial patient had relapsed following autologous stem cell transplantation, and prior brentuximab vedotin exposure was what differed among cohorts A, B and C. Library creation used the immunoSEQ multiplex PCR assay. The source is immuneACCESS, and TCRdb retained only in-frame sequences with V and J called. Part of the clones is not carried over; for the studies checked, unresolved V genes explain less than half of this, and the remainder is unexplained. This sample is represented by about 47,000 clones; around 90% of them were singletons. The ten most abundant clones make up more than 11% of the sample. Material: peripheral blood mononuclear cells (PBMCs), obtained before the fourth cycle of nivolumab. These receptor sequences come from a human donor with classical Hodgkin lymphoma.

The rearrangement joins TRBV9 to TRBJ2-7; TRBD1 might be the D (6 bases). From germline, CDR1 is SGDLS and CDR2 YYNGEE. V lost 3 bases and J 0 bases, leaving 10 bases between the germline ends. This CDR3 comprises 14 residues. Written as DNA, the CDR3 is TGTGCCAGCAGCGCCCCAGGGGCCTCCTACGAGCAGTACTTC. Its protein is CASSAPGASYEQYF.

The J gene is TRBJ1-5, the V gene TRBV6-6; 8 nucleotides align to TRBD1. CDR3 length: 13 amino acids. Unmatched junction bases numbered 2, after V lost 4 bases and J lost 6 bases. The V gene's germline CDR1 is MNHNY and CDR2 SVGAGI (reference sequence). The CDR3 reads CASSSGGGQPQHF. CDR3 nucleotide sequence: TGTGCCAGCAGTTCAGGGGGCGGTCAGCCCCAGCATTTT.

This clone was counted once. The chain combines TRBV5-5 with TRBJ2-2; 7 nucleotides line up with TRBD2. This CDR3 contains 18 residues. From germline, CDR1 is SGHKS and CDR2 YYEKEE (reference sequence). The ends lost 0 bases at V and 2 bases at J; junction bases unmatched: 10. The CDR3 bases are TGTGCCAGCAGCTTGGATCACAGTGCTAGCGGTAACACCGGGGAGCTGTTTTTT. It yields the protein CASSLDHSASGNTGELFF.

V is TRBV9 and J is TRBJ2-7; TRBD2 is a possible D gene (5 bases). CDR1 is SGDLS, CDR2 YYNGEE, per germline. With 0 bases removed from V and 2 bases from J, the gap between germline ends came to 6 bases. The CDR3 loop spans 13 amino acids. The CDR3 region is CASSVGGPYEQYF. In nucleotides, the CDR3 is TGTGCCAGCAGCGTAGGCGGGCCCTACGAGCAGTACTTC.

For this clone: Other nucleotide sequences in the sample specify the same CDR3. In DNA form, the CDR3 reads TGCGCCAGCAGCTTAGCCGCAGCGATGCACACCGGGGAGCTGTTTTTT. Translation: CASSLAAAMHTGELFF. The chain combines TRBV5-1 with TRBJ2-2, with unresolved D. Germline loops: CDR1 SGHRS, CDR2 YFSETQ. This CDR3 comprises 16 residues. Trimming took 2 bases from V and 3 from J, leaving 14 bases between them.